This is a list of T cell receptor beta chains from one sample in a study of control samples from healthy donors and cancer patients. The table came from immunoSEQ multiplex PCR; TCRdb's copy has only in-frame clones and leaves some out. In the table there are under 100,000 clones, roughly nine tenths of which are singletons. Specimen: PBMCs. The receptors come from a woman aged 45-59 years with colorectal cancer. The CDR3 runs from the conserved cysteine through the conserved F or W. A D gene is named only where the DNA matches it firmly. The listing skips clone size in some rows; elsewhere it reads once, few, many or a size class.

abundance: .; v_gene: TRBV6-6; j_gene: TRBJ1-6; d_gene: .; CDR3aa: CASSYMGSYNSPLHF; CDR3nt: TGTGCCAGCAGTTACATGGGGAGCTATAATTCACCCCTCCACTTT
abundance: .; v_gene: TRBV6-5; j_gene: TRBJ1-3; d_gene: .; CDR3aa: CASSPGRAGNTIYF; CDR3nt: TGTGCCAGCAGTCCCGGACGGGCTGGGAACACCATATATTTT
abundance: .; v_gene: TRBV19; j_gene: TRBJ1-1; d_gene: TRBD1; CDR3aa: CASSPDRGRTEAFF; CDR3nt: TGTGCCAGTAGTCCGGACAGGGGGCGGACTGAAGCTTTCTTT
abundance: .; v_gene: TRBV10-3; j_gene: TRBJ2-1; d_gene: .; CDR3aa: CAAQTQGGQFF; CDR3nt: TGTGCCGCACAGACACAGGGTGGGCAGTTCTTC
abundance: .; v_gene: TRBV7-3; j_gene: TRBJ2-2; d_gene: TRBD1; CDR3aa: CASSLGQGRAGELFF; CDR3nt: TGTGCCAGCAGCTTGGGACAGGGGCGCGCCGGGGAGCTGTTTTTT
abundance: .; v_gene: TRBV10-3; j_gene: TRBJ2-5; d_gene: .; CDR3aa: CAISGPGGQETQYF; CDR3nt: TGTGCCATCAGCGGACCCGGGGGTCAAGAGACCCAGTACTTC
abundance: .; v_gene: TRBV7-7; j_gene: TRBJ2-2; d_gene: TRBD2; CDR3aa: CASSSTSGGAPGELFF; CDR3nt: TGTGCCAGCAGCTCGACTAGCGGGGGGGCCCCCGGGGAGCTGTTTTTT
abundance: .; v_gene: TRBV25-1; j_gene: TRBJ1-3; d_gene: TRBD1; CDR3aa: CASSGIQGAGGNTIYF; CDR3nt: TGTGCCAGCAGTGGCATACAGGGGGCAGGTGGAAACACCATATATTTT
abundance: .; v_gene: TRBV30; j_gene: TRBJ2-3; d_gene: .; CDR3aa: CAWRSTATDTQYF; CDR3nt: TGTGCCTGGAGGTCCACGGCTACAGATACGCAGTATTTT
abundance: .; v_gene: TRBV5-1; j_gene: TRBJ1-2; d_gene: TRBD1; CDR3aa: CASSLTGGDGYTF; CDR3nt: TGCGCCAGCAGCTTGACAGGGGGAGATGGCTACACCTTC
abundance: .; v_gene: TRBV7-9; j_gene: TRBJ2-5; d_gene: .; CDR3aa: CASSTPRVPDRTQETQYF; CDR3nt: TGTGCCAGCAGCACGCCCCGGGTCCCCGACAGGACACAAGAGACCCAGTACTTC
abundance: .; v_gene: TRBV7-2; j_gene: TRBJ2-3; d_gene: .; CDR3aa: CASSLKGGITDTQYF; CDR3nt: TGTGCCAGCAGCTTAAAGGGGGGGATCACAGATACGCAGTATTTT
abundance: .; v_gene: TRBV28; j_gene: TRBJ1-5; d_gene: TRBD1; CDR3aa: CAISYRDRPNQPQHF; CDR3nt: TGTGCCATATCCTACCGGGACAGGCCTAATCAGCCCCAGCATTTT
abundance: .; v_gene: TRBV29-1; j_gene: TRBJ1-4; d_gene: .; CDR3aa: CSVETEEEKLFF; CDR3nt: TGCAGCGTTGAAACAGAGGAGGAAAAACTGTTTTTT
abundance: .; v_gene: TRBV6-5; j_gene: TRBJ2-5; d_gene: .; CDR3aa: CASSDPGEETQYF; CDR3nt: TGTGCCAGCAGCGACCCAGGGGAAGAGACCCAGTACTTC
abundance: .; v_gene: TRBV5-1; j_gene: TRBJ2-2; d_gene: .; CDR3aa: CASSGGLPNTGELFF; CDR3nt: TGCGCCAGCAGCGGAGGACTCCCGAACACCGGGGAGCTGTTTTTT
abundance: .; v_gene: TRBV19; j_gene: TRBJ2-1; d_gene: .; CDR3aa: CASSSSEYTYNEQFF; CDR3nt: TGTGCCAGTAGTAGTTCGGAGTACACCTACAATGAGCAGTTCTTC
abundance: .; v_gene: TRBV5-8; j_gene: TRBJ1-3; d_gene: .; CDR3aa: CASSLWARSGNTIYF; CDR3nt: TGTGCCAGCAGCTTGTGGGCCCGCTCTGGAAACACCATATATTTT
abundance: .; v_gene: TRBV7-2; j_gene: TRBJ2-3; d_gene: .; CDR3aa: CASSPQSQGTDTQYF; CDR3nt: TGTGCCAGCAGCCCCCAAAGCCAGGGCACAGATACGCAGTATTTT
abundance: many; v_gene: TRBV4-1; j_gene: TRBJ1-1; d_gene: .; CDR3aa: CASSHPLNTEAFF; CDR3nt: TGCGCCAGCAGCCACCCACTGAACACTGAAGCTTTCTTT
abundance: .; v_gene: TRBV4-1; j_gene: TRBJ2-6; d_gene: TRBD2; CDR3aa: CASSQDRTSGDSGANVLTF; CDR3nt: TGCGCCAGCAGCCAAGATAGGACTAGCGGGGACTCTGGGGCCAACGTCCTGACTTTC
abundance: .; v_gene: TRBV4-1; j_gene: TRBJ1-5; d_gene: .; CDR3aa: CASSQGQVNQPQHF; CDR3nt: TGCGCCAGCAGCCAAGGTCAGGTCAATCAGCCCCAGCATTTT
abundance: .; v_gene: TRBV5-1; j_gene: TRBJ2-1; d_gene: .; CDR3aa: CASSTRADGYNEQFF; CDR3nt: TGCGCCAGCAGCACGAGGGCAGACGGTTACAATGAGCAGTTCTTC
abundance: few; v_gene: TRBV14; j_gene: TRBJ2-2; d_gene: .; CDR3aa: CASSQDLGGPNTGELFF; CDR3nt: TGTGCCAGCAGCCAAGATTTGGGGGGTCCCAACACCGGGGAGCTGTTTTTT
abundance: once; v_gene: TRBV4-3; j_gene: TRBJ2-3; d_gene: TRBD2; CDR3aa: CASSQGLAGGADTQYF; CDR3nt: TGCGCCAGCAGCCAAGGGCTAGCGGGGGGGGCAGATACGCAGTATTTT
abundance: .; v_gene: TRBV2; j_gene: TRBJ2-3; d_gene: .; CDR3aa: CASIWGTSTDTQYF; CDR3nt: TGTGCCAGCATTTGGGGAACTAGCACAGATACGCAGTATTTT
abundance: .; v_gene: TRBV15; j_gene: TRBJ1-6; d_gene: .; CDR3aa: CATSRDYSSGIYNSPLHF; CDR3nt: TGTGCCACCAGCAGAGATTACTCGTCAGGCATCTATAATTCACCCCTCCACTTT
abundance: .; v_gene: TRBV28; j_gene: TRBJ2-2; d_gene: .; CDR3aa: CASSPGGTTNTGELFF; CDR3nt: TGTGCCAGCTCCCCCGGGGGGACAACGAACACCGGGGAGCTGTTTTTT
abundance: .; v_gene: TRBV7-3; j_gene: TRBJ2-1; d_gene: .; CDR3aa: CASSLTGPTYNEQFF; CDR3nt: TGTGCCAGCAGCTTAACAGGTCCTACCTACAATGAGCAGTTCTTC
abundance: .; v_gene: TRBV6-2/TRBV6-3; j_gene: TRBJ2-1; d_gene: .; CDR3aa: CASSRVEPIISEQFF; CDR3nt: TGTGCCAGCAGTCGGGTCGAACCGATAATTAGTGAGCAGTTCTTC
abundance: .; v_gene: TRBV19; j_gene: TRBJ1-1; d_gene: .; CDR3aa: CASSTGDRSVEAFF; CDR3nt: TGTGCCAGTAGTACAGGGGACCGCTCAGTTGAAGCTTTCTTT
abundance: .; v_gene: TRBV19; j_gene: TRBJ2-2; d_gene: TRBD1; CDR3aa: CASSITGATGELFF; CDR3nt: TGTGCCAGTAGTATTACAGGGGCCACCGGGGAGCTGTTTTTT
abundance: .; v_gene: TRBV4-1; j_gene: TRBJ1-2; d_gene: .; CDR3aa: CASSQEGLFGYTF; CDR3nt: TGCGCCAGCAGCCAAGAGGGCTTGTTTGGCTACACCTTC
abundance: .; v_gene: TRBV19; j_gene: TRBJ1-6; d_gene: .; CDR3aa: CASSRKGSSYNSPLHF; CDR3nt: TGTGCCAGTAGTAGAAAGGGCAGCTCCTATAATTCACCCCTCCACTTT
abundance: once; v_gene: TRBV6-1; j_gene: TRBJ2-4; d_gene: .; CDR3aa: CASSELVRNIQYF; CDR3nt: TGTGCCAGCAGTGAGTTAGTTAGAAACATTCAGTACTTC
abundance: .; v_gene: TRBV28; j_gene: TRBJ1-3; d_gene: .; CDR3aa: CASRVLAGNTIYF; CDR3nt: TGTGCCAGCAGGGTTTTAGCGGGAAACACCATATATTTT
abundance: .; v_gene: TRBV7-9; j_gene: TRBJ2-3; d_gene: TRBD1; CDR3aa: CASSPQTGGSGTDTQYF; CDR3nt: TGTGCCAGCAGCCCCCAGACAGGGGGATCGGGGACAGATACGCAGTATTTT
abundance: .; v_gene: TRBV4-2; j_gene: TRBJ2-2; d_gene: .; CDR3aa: CASSQGGAGLGTGELFF; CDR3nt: TGTGCCAGCAGCCAAGGAGGTGCGGGGTTAGGCACCGGGGAGCTGTTTTTT
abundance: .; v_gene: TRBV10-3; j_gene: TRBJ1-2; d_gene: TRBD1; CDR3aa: CAISTADRAYGYTF; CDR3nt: TGTGCCATCAGCACGGCGGACAGGGCCTATGGCTACACCTTC
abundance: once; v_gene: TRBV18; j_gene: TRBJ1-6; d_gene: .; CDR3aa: CASSPQTISYNSPLHF; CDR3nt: TGTGCCAGCTCACCGCAGACAATCTCCTATAATTCACCCCTCCACTTT
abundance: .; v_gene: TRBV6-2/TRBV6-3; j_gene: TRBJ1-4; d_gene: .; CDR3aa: CASSERIEKLFF; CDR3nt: TGTGCCAGCAGCGAAAGGATAGAAAAACTGTTTTTT
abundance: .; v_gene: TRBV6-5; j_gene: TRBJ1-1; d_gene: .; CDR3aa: CASSPQGGGAEAFF; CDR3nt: TGTGCCAGCAGTCCCCAGGGCGGGGGGGCTGAAGCTTTCTTT
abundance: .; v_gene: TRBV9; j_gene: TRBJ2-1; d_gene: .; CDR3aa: CASSVAADYNEQFF; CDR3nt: TGTGCCAGCAGCGTAGCTGCAGACTACAATGAGCAGTTCTTC
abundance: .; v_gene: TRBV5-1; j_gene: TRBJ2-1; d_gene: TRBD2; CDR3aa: CASSLGASGDLGEQFF; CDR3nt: TGCGCCAGCAGCTTGGGCGCTAGCGGGGACTTAGGGGAGCAGTTCTTC
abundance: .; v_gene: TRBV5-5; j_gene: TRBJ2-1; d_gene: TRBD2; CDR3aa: CASSLGGAGAYNEQFF; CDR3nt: TGTGCCAGCAGCCTAGGGGGAGCGGGGGCCTACAATGAGCAGTTCTTC
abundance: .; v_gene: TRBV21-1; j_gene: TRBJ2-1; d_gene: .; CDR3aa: CASSKGVPETAYNEQFF; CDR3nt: TGTGCCAGCAGCAAAGGAGTTCCAGAAACTGCCTACAATGAGCAGTTCTTC
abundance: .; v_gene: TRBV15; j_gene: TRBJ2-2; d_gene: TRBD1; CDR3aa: CATSRRQGQGLGNTGELFF; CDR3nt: TGTGCCACCAGCAGACGTCAGGGACAGGGATTGGGTAACACCGGGGAGCTGTTTTTT
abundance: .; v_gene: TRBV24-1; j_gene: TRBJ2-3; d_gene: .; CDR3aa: CATSAEGGSTDTQYF; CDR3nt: TGTGCCACCAGTGCTGAGGGGGGAAGCACAGATACGCAGTATTTT
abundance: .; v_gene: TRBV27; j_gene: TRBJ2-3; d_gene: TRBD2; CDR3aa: CASSEGRLAGTDTQYF; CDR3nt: TGTGCCAGCAGTGAGGGGAGACTAGCGGGCACAGATACGCAGTATTTT
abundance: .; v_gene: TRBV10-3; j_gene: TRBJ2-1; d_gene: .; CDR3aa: CAISVLGRSSYNEQFF; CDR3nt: TGTGCCATCAGTGTGCTGGGACGGAGCTCCTACAATGAGCAGTTCTTC
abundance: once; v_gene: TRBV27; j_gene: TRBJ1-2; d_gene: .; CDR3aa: CASSLSGSNYGYTF; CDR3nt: TGTGCCAGCAGTTTATCGGGGTCTAACTATGGCTACACCTTC
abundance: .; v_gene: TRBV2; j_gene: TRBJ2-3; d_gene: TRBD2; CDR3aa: CASSGTGGGVGDTQYF; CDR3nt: TGTGCCAGCAGTGGCACCGGCGGGGGGGTGGGAGATACGCAGTATTTT
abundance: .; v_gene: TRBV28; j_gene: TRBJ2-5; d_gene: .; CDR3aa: CASSSRLGAETQYF; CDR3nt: TGTGCCAGCAGTTCCAGACTGGGGGCAGAGACCCAGTACTTC
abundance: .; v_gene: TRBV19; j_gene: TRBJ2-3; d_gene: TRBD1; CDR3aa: CASSPTGGADTQYF; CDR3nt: TGTGCCAGTAGTCCGACAGGGGGCGCAGATACGCAGTATTTT
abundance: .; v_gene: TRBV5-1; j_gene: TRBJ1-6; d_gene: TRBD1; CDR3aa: CASSSNLGQGNSPLHF; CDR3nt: TGCGCCAGCAGCTCAAACCTGGGACAGGGTAATTCACCCCTCCACTTT
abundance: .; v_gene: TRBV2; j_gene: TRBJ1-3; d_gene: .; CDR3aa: CASSSTGLSGNTIYF; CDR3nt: TGTGCCAGCAGTTCTACAGGTCTCTCTGGAAACACCATATATTTT
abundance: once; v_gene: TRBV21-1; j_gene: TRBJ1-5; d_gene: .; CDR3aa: CASSTPTGTQGPDSNQPQHF; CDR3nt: TGTGCCAGCAGCACCCCAACGGGGACACAGGGACCAGATAGCAATCAGCCCCAGCATTTT
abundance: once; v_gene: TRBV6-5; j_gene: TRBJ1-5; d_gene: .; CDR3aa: CASNSGFNQPQHF; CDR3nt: TGTGCCAGCAACAGCGGTTTCAATCAGCCCCAGCATTTT